This TCR beta chain was sequenced during a study of patients and donors after allogeneic stem cell transplantation. CDR3 size: 15 residues. Between the trimmed V and J ends, which lost 0 bases and 0 bases, there was a span of 6 bases. CDR1 is MNHEY and CDR2 is SVGAGI in the germline V gene. TCRdb ran MiXCR on the RT-PCR reads and lists one entry per CDR3 protein. The table records about 200,000 distinct CDR3 sequences, 38% of them present only once. Sequencing was done on a sample of blood, either unsorted or a sorted T cell fraction (not recorded which). The TCR originated in a human donor who was either an allogeneic HSCT recipient or a stem cell or donor lymphocyte infusion donor (not recorded which). It is not recorded whose cells these are; they may come from a transplant donor. The chain carries TRBV6-5 and TRBJ1-5; no clear D gene. CDR3: CASSYSRFSNQPQHF. The CDR3 region has the DNA TGTGCCAGCAGTTACTCGAGGTTTAGCAATCAGCCCCAGCATTTT.